Presented here are 28 T cell receptor beta chains from one specimen sequenced in a study of T-cell memory formation after mild COVID-19. A single record per CDR3 protein comes from TCRdb applying MiXCR to the 5' RACE reads. The table lists approximately 290,000 distinct CDR3 sequences, roughly a fifth of them singletons. Source material: PBMCs or a T cell subset sorted from them (not recorded which). The receptors shown here come from a man between 18 and 35 years old who had mild COVID-19 (a few samples of this study predate the infection). Cell type and time point are not known.

The chain employs TRBV5-5 and TRBJ2-3, with no clear D. V was pared by 4 bases and J by 4 bases, with 19 bases between. Germline CDR1 is SGHKS and CDR2 is YYEKEE (reference sequence). The CDR3 has 16 residues. CDR3 in amino acids: CASSHPRLINSDTQYF. CDR3 sequence (DNA): TGTGCCAGCAGCCACCCCCGACTGATTAACTCAGATACGCAGTATTTT.

The genes are TRBV29-1 and TRBJ2-1; TRBD2 aligns across 12 bases. This CDR3 comprises 14 residues. The germline CDR1 and CDR2 sequences are SQVTM and ANQGSEA. The V segment lost 5 bases and the J segment 4 bases; nucleotides outside the gene matches: 3. The DNA for the CDR3 is TGCAGCGTTCTTACTAGCGGGGGGTACAATGAGCAGTTCTTC. Translation gives CSVLTSGGYNEQFF.

The chain combines TRBV18 with TRBJ1-2, with D unresolved. With 3 bases removed from V and 8 bases from J, the gap between germline ends came to 10 bases. CDR3 size: 12 residues. Germline CDR1 is KGHSH and CDR2 is LQKENI. The CDR3 here is CASSPTLGGYTF. The CDR3 nucleotides read TGTGCCAGCTCACCGACACTGGGGGGCTACACCTTC. Full variable domain (rest looked up from reference TRBV18 and TRBJ1-2): NAGVMQNPRHLVRRRGQEARLRCSPMKGHSHVYWYRQLPEEGLKFMVYLQKENIIDESGMPKERFSAEFPKEGPSILRIQQVVRGDSAAYFCASSPTLGGYTFGSGTRLTVV.

The table lists this clonotype with a few counts. The rearrangement links TRBV12-5 to TRBJ2-7; D unresolved. Germline CDR1 LGHNT, CDR2 FRNRAP. V was pared by 4 bases and J by 2 bases, with 3 bases between. CDR3 length: 11 residues. CDR3 protein: CASGYAYEQYF. CDR3 nucleotide sequence: TGTGCTAGTGGTTATGCCTACGAGCAGTACTTC.

At least ten counts were recorded for this clonotype. This rearrangement joins TRBV25-1 to TRBJ1-1; D is perhaps TRBD1 (6 bases). Germline V lookup: CDR1 MGHDK, CDR2 SYGVNS. The CDR3 extends over 13 amino acids. Trimming cost V 3 bases and J 8 bases, with 13 bases left between them. CDR3 loop: CASSDPGQREAFF. CDR3 nucleotides: TGTGCCAGCAGTGATCCGGGACAAAGAGAAGCTTTCTTT.

This clonotype was picked up many times. The V gene is TRBV5-1, the J gene TRBJ2-1; D could derive from TRBD1 or TRBD2 (5 bases each). In germline, CDR1 is SGHRS, CDR2 YFSETQ. The CDR3 consists of 14 residues. V lost 6 bases, J lost 6 bases, and 16 bases lay in between. CDR3 residues: CASIPGPPGNEQFF. The CDR3 nucleotides are TGCGCCAGCATCCCGGGGCCCCCCGGCAATGAGCAGTTCTTC.

This chain connects TRBV21-1 to TRBJ2-5; the table's D call TRBD2 went unverified against the DNA. TRBV21-1 is noted as a pseudogene. The CDR3 extends over 15 amino acids. CDR3 bases: TGTGCCAGCAGCAAAGCTGGACTAGCCGAAGAGACCCAGTACTTC. Its protein product is CASSKAGLAEETQYF.

The rearrangement links TRBV12-3 or TRBV12-4 to TRBJ1-6; 8 bases agree with TRBD1. The CDR3 is 15 amino acids. V lost 6 bases to trimming and J lost 3 bases; unmatched junction nucleotides: 4. This chain's CDR3 is CASSRDRGYNSPLHF. The CDR3 region has the DNA TGTGCCAGCAGCAGAGACAGGGGCTATAATTCACCCCTCCACTTT.

This clonotype was counted only a few times. This chain joins TRBV12-3 or TRBV12-4 and TRBJ2-7, with D perhaps TRBD2 (6 bases). V lost 3 bases and J lost 3, with 12 bases in between. The CDR3 is 14 residues long. The CDR3 DNA follows: TGTGCCAGCAGTTTGAGCCGGAGGGGCTACGAGCAGTACTTC. Protein: CASSLSRRGYEQYF.

V usage is TRBV7-2 and J usage is TRBJ2-1; TRBD1 matches at 11 bases. Germline CDR1 SGHTA, CDR2 FQGNSA. The length of the CDR3 is 15 residues. V lost 1 base, J lost 8 bases, and 4 bases stayed unmatched. The CDR3 sequence is CASSLVDRGHYEQFF. The CDR3 DNA reads TGTGCCAGCAGCTTAGTGGACAGGGGGCATTATGAGCAGTTCTTC.

The chain joins TRBV6-6 to TRBJ2-5; 11 bases match TRBD2. This CDR3 comprises 17 residues. The ends lost 3 bases at V and 1 base at J; junction bases unmatched: 7. Germline V lookup: CDR1 MNHNY, CDR2 SVGAGI (reference sequence). The CDR3 spells CASSYFVLAGGQETQYF. In DNA form, the CDR3 reads TGTGCCAGCAGTTATTTCGTGCTAGCGGGGGGCCAAGAGACCCAGTACTTC.

This chain links TRBV6-2 or TRBV6-3 with TRBJ2-7; the D is unclear. The CDR3 has 15 residues. Trimming took 4 bases from V and 3 from J, leaving 16 bases between them. Germline lookup yields CDR1 MNHEY and CDR2 SVGEGT. CDR3 region: CASSFWVSKHYEQYF. In DNA, the CDR3 is TGTGCCAGCAGTTTTTGGGTGTCGAAACACTACGAGCAGTACTTC.

J is TRBJ1-2 and V is TRBV5-1; 7 bases are a match to TRBD1. The CDR3 is 12 amino acids. The V gene's germline CDR1 is SGHRS and CDR2 YFSETQ. Trimming removed 3 bases from V and 10 bases from J; junction bases left unmatched: 6. The chain's CDR3 is CASSWGDSDYTF. For the CDR3, the DNA is TGCGCCAGCAGCTGGGGGGACAGCGACTACACCTTC.

In its sample, this clonotype was seen a few times. The chain has TRBV4-2 and TRBJ2-2; D unresolved. This CDR3 comprises 13 residues. Trimming cost V 4 bases and J 9 bases, with 12 bases left between them. The germline gives CDR1 LGHNA, CDR2 YNFKEQ. This chain's CDR3 is CASSLRYDRELFF. The CDR3 nucleotides read TGTGCCAGCAGCCTAAGATACGACCGGGAGCTGTTTTTT.

The CDR3: CASSSSGRANTEAFF. The CDR3 region has the DNA TGTGCCAGCAGTTCCTCAGGTAGGGCGAACACTGAAGCTTTCTTT. The rearrangement links TRBV28 to TRBJ1-1, with D unclear. The CDR3 is made up of 15 amino acids. Trimming left V 4 bases short and J 1 base short, with 13 bases between. The germline gives CDR1 MDHEN, CDR2 SYDVKM.

The J gene is TRBJ2-1, the V gene TRBV10-3; D tentatively reads TRBD1 or TRBD2 (5 bases each). The CDR3 runs to 12 residues. Trimming cost V 5 bases and J 8 bases, with 10 bases left between them. Germline V lookup: CDR1 ENHRY, CDR2 SYGVKD. This CDR3 reads CAISLRGDEQFF. CDR3 coding DNA: TGTGCCATCAGTCTCCGAGGGGATGAGCAGTTCTTC.

J is TRBJ2-5 and V is TRBV4-3; the match to TRBD1 covers 7 bases. V dropped 4 bases and J dropped 4; count of bases not matched to a gene: 6. Germline-derived CDR1 and CDR2 are LGHNA and YSLEER. The CDR3 is 14 residues long. DNA of the CDR3: TGCGCCAGCAGCCTTCACAGGGGCGGAGAGACCCAGTACTTC. Translation: CASSLHRGGETQYF.

The chain is built from TRBV2 and TRBJ2-3; 10 nucleotides line up with TRBD2. J gave up 3 bases and V 6 bases, and 9 bases lay outside the gene matches. This CDR3 spans 16 amino acids. Germline CDR1 SNHLY, CDR2 FYNNEI. The CDR3 protein is CASSKFERGGTDTQYF. CDR3 bases: TGTGCCAGCAGCAAATTCGAGCGGGGGGGGACAGATACGCAGTATTTT. The full variable domain, in which reference TRBV2 and TRBJ2-3 provide the parts outside the CDR3, is EPEVTQTPSHQVTQMGQEVILRCVPISNHLYFYWYRQILGQKVEFLVSFYNNEISEKSEIFDDQFSVERPDGSNFTLKIRSTKLEDSAMYFCASSKFERGGTDTQYFGPGTRLTVL.

This chain connects TRBV7-2 to TRBJ2-2; 12 bases are shared with TRBD2. V lost 3 bases and J lost 7; bases outside the gene matches: 9. The CDR3 runs 17 residues. Germline V gene lookup returns CDR1 SGHTA and CDR2 FQGNSA. The chain's CDR3 is CASSFRLAGEGHGELFF. The CDR3 DNA follows: TGTGCCAGCAGCTTCCGACTAGCGGGGGAGGGGCACGGGGAGCTGTTTTTT.

This clonotype was counted between two and nine times. The chain carries TRBV7-9 and TRBJ2-1; D gene unclear. V was cut by 5 bases and J by 8 bases, with 10 bases left in between. Germline assignment: CDR1 SEHNR and CDR2 FQNEAQ (reference sequence). The length of the CDR3 is 12 residues. CDR3 sequence: CASSRWVDEQFF. The CDR3 region has the DNA TGTGCCAGCAGCCGATGGGTCGATGAGCAGTTCTTC. The full variable domain, with the rest looked up from reference TRBV7-9 and TRBJ2-1, is DTGVSQNPRHKITKRGQNVTFRCDPISEHNRLYWYRQTLGQGPEFLTYFQNEAQLEKSRLLSDRFSAERPKGSFSTLEIQRTEQGDSAMYLCASSRWVDEQFFGPGTRLTVL.

The rearrangement uses TRBV5-6 and TRBJ1-2; 8 positions match TRBD1. There are 12 residues in the CDR3. CDR1 is SGHDT, CDR2 YYEEEE, per germline. The V and J ends lost 2 bases and 8 bases, in that order; junction bases with no gene match: 2. This chain's CDR3 is CASSFTGGGYTF. The DNA of the CDR3 is TGTGCCAGCAGCTTTACAGGGGGAGGCTACACCTTC.

J is TRBJ1-1 and V is TRBV27; 7 bases match TRBD1. The CDR3 has 13 amino acids. V lost 3 bases to trimming and J lost 3 bases; unmatched junction nucleotides: 1. CDR1 MNHEY and CDR2 SMNVEV come from the germline V gene (reference sequence). CDR3 residues: CASSFGTDTEAFF. Here the CDR3 DNA reads TGTGCCAGCAGTTTCGGGACAGACACTGAAGCTTTCTTT.

This chain uses TRBV5-6 with TRBJ1-5, with D possibly being TRBD1 (6 bases). The CDR3 covers 15 residues. V was pared by 2 bases and J by 6 bases, with 15 bases between. The V gene's germline CDR1 is SGHDT and CDR2 YYEEEE. CDR3: CASSFSWGGGQPQHF. CDR3 bases: TGTGCCAGCAGCTTCTCTTGGGGAGGGGGTCAGCCCCAGCATTTT.

V is TRBV7-3 and J is TRBJ2-1; D is perhaps TRBD2 (5 bases). Germline loops: CDR1 SGHTA, CDR2 FQGTGA. CDR3 length: 15 amino acids. V lost 2 bases, J lost 3 bases, and 11 bases lay in between. Here the CDR3 DNA reads TGTGCCAGCAGCTTAGGTGCGGGTTTCTACAATGAGCAGTTCTTC. Protein sequence: CASSLGAGFYNEQFF.

The chain carries TRBV5-1 and TRBJ1-3; 7 bases are shared with TRBD1. In germline, CDR1 is SGHRS, CDR2 YFSETQ. V shed 2 bases, J shed 0 bases, and the junction held 5 bases outside the gene matches. The CDR3 is made up of 16 amino acids. The CDR3 here is CASSFDRAHSGNTIYF. In nucleotides, the CDR3 is TGCGCCAGCAGCTTTGACAGGGCCCACTCTGGAAACACCATATATTTT.

This clonotype occurred a few times. V usage is TRBV5-1 and J usage is TRBJ2-6; no clear D gene. V was shortened by 1 base and J by 4 bases, with 9 bases between the two germline ends. Germline V gene data show CDR1 as SGHRS and CDR2 as YFSETQ. The CDR3 extends over 15 amino acids. CDR3 DNA sequence: TGCGCCAGCAGCTTGATAGGGCCCGGGGCCAACGTCCTGACTTTC. Amino acids: CASSLIGPGANVLTF.

This clonotype was seen a few times. The V gene is TRBV7-2, the J gene TRBJ1-6; TRBD1 matches at 9 bases. Looked up from germline, CDR1 is SGHTA and CDR2 is FQGNSA. There are 14 residues in the CDR3. J gave up 8 bases and V 5 bases, and 4 bases lay outside the gene matches. CDR3 sequence reads: CASSGDRGYSPLHF. DNA for the CDR3: TGTGCCAGCAGCGGAGACAGGGGGTATTCACCCCTCCACTTT.

J is TRBJ2-7 and V is TRBV2; possible D gene TRBD2, 5 bases. Germline CDR1 reads SNHLY; CDR2 reads FYNNEI. The CDR3 contains 15 residues. Trimming took off 5 bases at V and 3 bases at J, with 17 bases between the two ends. CDR3 sequence (DNA): TGTGCCAGCAGTAGGGAGAAGGAGGTCCTCTACGAGCAGTACGTC. It encodes CASSREKEVLYEQYV.